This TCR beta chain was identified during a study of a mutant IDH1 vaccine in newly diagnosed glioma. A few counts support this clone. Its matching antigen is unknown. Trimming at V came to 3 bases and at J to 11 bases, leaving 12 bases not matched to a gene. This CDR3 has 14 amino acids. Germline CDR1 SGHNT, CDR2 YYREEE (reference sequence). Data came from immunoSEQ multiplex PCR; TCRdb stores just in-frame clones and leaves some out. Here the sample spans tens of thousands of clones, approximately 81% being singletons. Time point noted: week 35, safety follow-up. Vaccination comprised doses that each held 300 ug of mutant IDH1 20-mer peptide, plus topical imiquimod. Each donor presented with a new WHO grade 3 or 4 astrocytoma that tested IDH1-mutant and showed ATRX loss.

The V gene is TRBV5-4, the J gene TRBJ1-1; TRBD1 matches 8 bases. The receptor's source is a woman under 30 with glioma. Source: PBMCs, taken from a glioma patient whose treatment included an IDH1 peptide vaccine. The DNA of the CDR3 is TGTGCCAGCAGCTCACTACCCTATTACAGGGGGGCTTTCTTT. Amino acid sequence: CASSSLPYYRGAFF. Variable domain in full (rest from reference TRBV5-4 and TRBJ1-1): ETGVTQSPTHLIKTRGQQVTLRCSSQSGHNTVSWYQQALGQGPQFIFQYYREEENGRGNFPPRFSGLQFPNYSSELNVNALELDDSALYLCASSSLPYYRGAFFGQGTRLTVV.